Sequencing of this TCR beta chain was carried out in a study of CD8 T cells in Susac syndrome (dated by TCRdb to the late 2010s). Regarding the research as a whole: Whether CD8+ T cell activation and differentiation in Susac syndrome was antigen driven was tested using repertoire sequencing.

The full study reports these points: The number of individuals in the TCR sequencing and HLA analysis was acknowledged as relatively small.

With respect to this clonotype: Its antigen is still unknown. The record has no base qualities; no much larger clone is one base away.

RNA was extracted using the RNeasy kit, and roughly 0.5 to 1 microgram was reverse transcribed with random hexamers. The immunoSEQ multiplex PCR assay, which covers 54 Vbeta and 13 Jbeta segments, was used to amplify TCR beta CDR3 regions. To correct PCR amplification bias, a synthetic template baseline was used for both primer optimization and computational correction. The original pipeline was this. Reads were annotated to V, D and J genes per IMGT and analyzed with immunoSEQ Analyzer, keeping only productive sequences. Clonality was computed as one minus Shannon entropy normalized by log2 of the number of productive unique sequences. For each patient and control, public and private clones were evaluated among the 100 most prevalent clones. Clones were defined as Susac-specific if absent from the healthy and MS cohorts, from around 1,000 published viral clones and from other ImmuneACCESS disease sequences. The public sequencing data were trimmed at Q25 with fastp and processed into clonotypes with MiXCR by TCRdb, which kept only in-frame beta chains. Each entry is one CDR3 protein sequence, shown with its most common DNA and genes. What appears here as the V and J calls and clone size reflects TCRdb's work, not the paper's. The sample table shows 300,000 or so distinct CDR3 sequences, and about 90% are seen once. Less than 0.08% of the sample goes to the ten largest clones.

The CDR3 goes from the cysteine to the phenylalanine over 14 residues. The read is trimmed to its CDR3 DNA, 42 bases read in frame from base 1. The V and J ends are trimmed by 4 bases and 1 base, leaving 9 bases between them. For CDR1 and CDR2, the germline V gene lists SGDLS and YYNGEE. Peripheral blood CD8+ and CD4+ T cells from healthy donors, Susac syndrome patients and multiple sclerosis patients were profiled by high-throughput TCR beta sequencing. The multiple sclerosis controls were treatment-naive patients who had stable or active relapsing-remitting disease and met the revised McDonald criteria. Bulk CD8+ and CD4+ T cells were purified by magnetic negative isolation, whereas CD8+ TEMRA cells were enriched by FACS. Blood was collected in EDTA tubes and processed within 24 hours, with PBMCs isolated through density gradient centrifugation. PBMCs intended for TCR sequencing were cryopreserved in liquid nitrogen and thawed later in a water bath at 37 degrees C. Purity of sorted or isolated CD4+, CD8+ and CD8+ TEMRA cells was at least 90%.

This sequence uses TRBV9 and TRBJ1-5; TRBD1 is possibly the D segment (6 matching bases). Sequencing was performed on CD4+ T cells from PBMCs. This receptor was taken from a human donor with multiple sclerosis. In nucleotides, the sequence is TGTGCCAGCAGCCGTACAGGGAGCAATCAGCCCCAGCATTTT. It encodes CASSRTGSNQPQHF.